The source of this T cell receptor (beta chain) is a study of shared clonotypes between healthy human individuals. Study summary: A couple of women and a few men aged 18 to 49 made up the donors.

Each PCR replicate from the sorted subsets contained around 0.2 ug DNA, which is tens of thousands of T cell genomes. Assay: immunoSEQ multiplex PCR; the TCRdb copy retains only in-frame clones and omits some. The sample lists roughly 2.2 million clones; approximately 95% were seen once. Study findings and constraints: Generally, naive subsets (rather than memory subsets) showed larger estimated richness. Lower generation probabilities were found for non-shared clonotypes than for those shared by all four donors.

This CDR3 is built from 18 residues. Germline CDR1 GTSNPN, CDR2 SVGIG (reference sequence). Notes on this clone: Antigen unknown.

The sample consisted of naive CD4+ T cells from PBMCs. Subset meaning: CD45RA+ positively selected. The chain couples TRBV30 to TRBJ2-6, with a possible D match to TRBD2 (5 bases). The TCR sequence derives from a man younger than 30 in good health. Some clones in this sample may be carry-over from other donors' samples. The CDR3 protein is CGTNLGPLGVSGANVLTF. CDR3 DNA: TGTGGAACAAACCTAGGACCGCTCGGGGTCTCTGGGGCCAACGTCCTGACTTTC.